Below are 19 T cell receptor beta chains sequenced from a single sample in a study of cytomegalovirus exposure and HLA in healthy donors. The study ran its PCR with 60 Vbeta and 13 Jbeta primers. TCRdb's table, derived via immunoSEQ multiplex PCR, lists solely in-frame clones and lacks some. Of around 210,000 clones listed, 85% were seen once; the top ten hold 0.2% to 0.3%. The sample taken for sequencing was PBMCs. The receptor set was obtained from a girl aged 2 to 9 in good health and CMV-seronegative.

V usage is TRBV15 and J usage is TRBJ1-5, with 8 positions matching TRBD1. V shed 3 bases, J shed 3 bases, and the junction held 13 bases outside the gene matches. CDR3 length equals 18 residues. Germline lookup yields CDR1 LNHNV and CDR2 YYDKDF (reference sequence). CDR3 DNA sequence: TGTGCCACCAGCAGGTACCGGACAGGGAATATTAACAATCAGCCCCAGCATTTT. It encodes CATSRYRTGNINNQPQHF.

This clone was picked up one time. This chain connects TRBV4-2 to TRBJ2-3, with TRBD2 matching over 13 bases. The J segment lost 0 bases and the V segment lost 4 bases, leaving 10 bases of the junction unmatched. The CDR3 runs 19 residues. Germline loops: CDR1 LGHNA, CDR2 YNFKEQ. The CDR3 reads CASSRFGETSGGSTDTQYF. Written as DNA, the CDR3 is TGTGCCAGCAGCCGGTTTGGAGAGACTAGCGGGGGGAGCACAGATACGCAGTATTTT.

In regard to this clone: One end of the junction varies from germline; a read error may be responsible. The rearrangement uses TRBV2 and TRBJ2-7; TRBD2 aligns across 15 bases. This CDR3 spans 14 amino acids. Per the germline V gene, CDR1 is SNHLY and CDR2 is FYNNEI. This CDR3 is CAGSRTSGGGEQYF. CDR3 nucleotide sequence: TGTGCCGGCAGCCGGACTAGCGGGGGGGGCGAGCAGTACTTC.

The chain employs TRBV29-1 and TRBJ2-6; D gene unclear. Germline V CDR1 and CDR2: SQVTM, ANQGSEA. The CDR3 is made up of 12 amino acids. Trimming pared 4 bases from V and 1 base from J, leaving 2 bases between. The CDR3 region is CSVVSGANVLTF. CDR3 coding DNA: TGCAGCGTTGTATCTGGGGCCAACGTCCTGACTTTC.

This chain uses TRBV6-1 with TRBJ1-2, with 10 bases lining up with TRBD1. The junction had 11 bases not matched to a gene; V was cut back by 0 bases and J by 4 bases. The length of the CDR3 is 18 residues. Germline loops: CDR1 MNHNS, CDR2 SASEGT. CDR3 loop: CASSEAGVLRDRGYGYTF. The CDR3 coding sequence is TGTGCCAGCAGTGAAGCGGGGGTTTTACGGGACAGGGGCTATGGCTACACCTTC.

This clone was seen a handful of times. The chain combines TRBV29-1 with TRBJ1-1; 7 nucleotides agree with TRBD1. The V segment lost 4 bases and the J segment 3 bases; nucleotides outside the gene matches: 11. The CDR3 covers 15 residues. Germline CDR1 is SQVTM and CDR2 is ANQGSEA. The DNA of the CDR3 is TGCAGCGTTGGTCTAAGGGGGCTGCAGCACACTGAAGCTTTCTTT. Translation gives CSVGLRGLQHTEAFF. Complete variable domain (other parts from reference TRBV29-1 and TRBJ1-1): SAVISQKPSRDICQRGTSLTIQCQVDSQVTMMFWYRQQPGQSLTLIATANQGSEATYESGFVIDKFPISRPNLTFSTLTVSNMSPEDSSIYLCSVGLRGLQHTEAFFGQGTRLTVV.

This chain connects TRBV9 to TRBJ2-2, with D possibly being TRBD1 (5 bases). Germline V gene data show CDR1 as SGDLS and CDR2 as YYNGEE. Trimming left V 3 bases short and J 1 base short, with 10 bases between. The CDR3 runs 15 residues. CDR3 bases: TGTGCCAGCAGCGACCCCAGGGTGAACACCGGGGAGCTGTTTTTT. Its translation: CASSDPRVNTGELFF. The full variable domain, in which reference TRBV9 and TRBJ2-2 provide the parts outside the CDR3, is DSGVTQTPKHLITATGQRVTLRCSPRSGDLSVYWYQQSLDQGLQFLIQYYNGEERAKGNILERFSAQQFPDLHSELNLSSLELGDSALYFCASSDPRVNTGELFFGEGSRLTVL.

The chain uses TRBV27 and TRBJ2-7, with 11 nucleotides matching TRBD1. The CDR3 sequence is 14 residues long. The V and J ends lost 6 bases and 7 bases, in that order; junction bases with no gene match: 8. Germline V gene sequence: CDR1 MNHEY, CDR2 SMNVEV (reference sequence). The CDR3 DNA sequence: TGTGCCAGCAGCGATGGGACAGGGGGAGATGAGCAGTACTTC. Residues: CASSDGTGGDEQYF.

This clone was detected only a few times. At the DNA level, this CDR3 is encoded by other sequences in the same sample as well. The rearrangement uses TRBV6-6 and TRBJ2-5, with 12 bases that match TRBD2. CDR1 and CDR2 from the germline V gene are MNHNY and SVGAGI (reference sequence). The junction had 3 bases not matched to a gene; V was cut back by 2 bases and J by 5 bases. The CDR3 is 15 residues long. The CDR3 loop reads CASSYNGLAGETQYF. CDR3 in DNA: TGTGCCAGCAGTTACAATGGACTAGCGGGGGAGACCCAGTACTTC.

This chain uses TRBV10-2 with TRBJ2-7, with 8 bases matching TRBD2. Germline values: CDR1 WSHSY, CDR2 SAAADI. CDR3 length: 14 amino acids. J gave up 2 bases and V 3 bases, and 3 bases lay outside the gene matches. The CDR3 protein is CASSERGGTYEQYF. The CDR3 coding sequence is TGCGCCAGCAGTGAACGGGGGGGAACCTACGAGCAGTACTTC.

The chain joins TRBV30 to TRBJ2-6; 8 positions agree with TRBD1. CDR3 length: 20 amino acids. After removal of 0 bases from V and 5 bases from J, the junction contained 18 bases not matched to a gene. Looked up from germline, CDR1 is GTSNPN and CDR2 is SVGIG (reference sequence). CDR3 in amino acids: CAWSVRRGQGLLVWANVLTF. CDR3 sequence (DNA): TGTGCCTGGAGTGTACGGAGAGGACAGGGATTACTAGTCTGGGCCAACGTCCTGACTTTC.

The chain is built from TRBV19 and TRBJ2-5; 8 bases match TRBD1. This CDR3 spans 15 amino acids. Trimming took 1 base from V and 5 from J; bases not matched to a gene: 6. Germline V gene sequence: CDR1 LNHDA, CDR2 SQIVND (reference sequence). The CDR3 nucleotides are TGTGCCAGTAGTATAGGACAGGGGATTGTGGAGACCCAGTACTTC. Amino acid sequence: CASSIGQGIVETQYF.

This chain links TRBV5-1 with TRBJ1-4; D gene ambiguous. The ends were cut back, 1 base at V and 5 bases at J, with 6 bases in the middle. CDR1 is SGHRS and CDR2 is YFSETQ in the germline V gene. CDR3 length: 13 residues. The CDR3 DNA is TGCGCCAGCAGCTTGACGCGAAATGAAAAACTGTTTTTT. This sequence encodes CASSLTRNEKLFF.

The rearrangement links TRBV7-9 to TRBJ1-2, with TRBD1 identical over 10 bases. Germline CDR1 reads SEHNR; CDR2 reads FQNEAQ (reference sequence). Unmatched junction bases numbered 10, after V lost 5 bases and J lost 7 bases. The CDR3 totals 15 residues. CDR3 sequence (DNA): TGTGCCAGCAGCCCAGCCGGGACAGGGGATCTTGGCTACACCTTC. Translating it yields CASSPAGTGDLGYTF.

The chain recombines TRBV9 with TRBJ2-1, with 7 bases that match TRBD2. The CDR3 is made up of 17 amino acids. The V gene end was trimmed by 0 bases and the J gene end by 0 bases; junction bases not matched to a gene: 6. In germline, CDR1 is SGDLS, CDR2 YYNGEE. In DNA, the CDR3 is TGTGCCAGCAGCGTAGGGGGCGGGAGCGGCTCCTACAATGAGCAGTTCTTC. The encoded protein is CASSVGGGSGSYNEQFF.

The rearrangement uses TRBV9 and TRBJ2-1; 13 bases line up with TRBD2. V lost 0 bases, J lost 4 bases, and 1 base stayed unmatched. CDR3 length: 16 amino acids. Per the germline V gene, CDR1 is SGDLS and CDR2 is YYNGEE. CDR3 amino acids: CASSVGLAGGYNEQFF. CDR3 DNA sequence: TGTGCCAGCAGCGTAGGACTAGCGGGGGGATACAATGAGCAGTTCTTC.

The chain employs TRBV2 and TRBJ2-4; the match to TRBD1 covers 8 bases. Germline V CDR1 and CDR2: SNHLY, FYNNEI. The CDR3 is made up of 16 amino acids. V lost 5 bases, J lost 8 bases, and 14 bases stayed unmatched. The CDR3 DNA is TGTGCCAGCAGTCTAAGACCGGACAGGGTGAGCGACATTCAGTACTTC. Its protein product is CASSLRPDRVSDIQYF.

V is TRBV4-1 and J is TRBJ2-5, with D possibly matching TRBD1 (5 bases). V was pared by 0 bases and J by 1 base, with 9 bases between. Germline V lookup: CDR1 MGHRA, CDR2 YSYEKL. The CDR3 runs to 15 residues. DNA for the CDR3: TGCGCCAGCAGCCAAGATTCGACAGTCCAAGAGACCCAGTACTTC. Translating it yields CASSQDSTVQETQYF.

For the CDR3, the DNA is TGTGCCATCAGTGGGACTAGCGGGAGCTCCTACGAGCAGTACTTC. Protein sequence: CAISGTSGSSYEQYF. The V gene is TRBV10-3, the J gene TRBJ2-7; TRBD2 matches 13 bases. V shed 4 bases, J shed 0 bases, and the junction held 0 bases outside the gene matches. Germline-derived CDR1 and CDR2 are ENHRY and SYGVKD. The CDR3 has 15 residues.